These 25 T cell receptor beta chains were all obtained from the same sample, sequenced in a study of cytomegalovirus exposure and HLA in healthy donors. TCRdb's copy holds only in-frame clones and misses some; the assay was immunoSEQ multiplex PCR. This repertoire shows about 120,000 clones, about 82% found once; its top ten account for nearly 5%. Input material: PBMCs. The origin of the receptors is a man between 18 and 35 years old in good health and CMV-seronegative.

V usage is TRBV5-1 and J usage is TRBJ2-7, with 9 bases aligning to TRBD1. The CDR3 extends over 14 amino acids. CDR1 and CDR2 from the germline V gene are SGHRS and YFSETQ. Trimming took 4 bases from V and 5 from J; bases not matched to a gene: 7. For the CDR3, the DNA is TGCGCCAGCAGCATATACAGGGGGCAGGACGAGCAGTACTTC. This sequence encodes CASSIYRGQDEQYF. Supplemented by reference TRBV5-1 and TRBJ2-7, the full variable domain reads KAGVTQTPRYLIKTRGQQVTLSCSPISGHRSVSWYQQTPGQGLQFLFEYFSETQRNKGNFPGRFSGRQFSNSRSEMNVSTLELGDSALYLCASSIYRGQDEQYFGPGTRLTVT.

The gene calls are TRBV2 and TRBJ2-5, with TRBD2 identical over 14 bases. Per germline, CDR1 SNHLY and CDR2 FYNNEI. The CDR3 covers 20 residues. Trimming at V came to 0 bases and at J to 3 bases, leaving 12 bases not matched to a gene. The DNA of the CDR3 is TGTGCCAGCAGTGAAGCGCGGGGGACTAGCGGGAGAGGAGTCAAAGAGACCCAGTACTTC. Its translation is CASSEARGTSGRGVKETQYF. The whole variable domain, filled in from reference TRBV2 and TRBJ2-5, reads EPEVTQTPSHQVTQMGQEVILRCVPISNHLYFYWYRQILGQKVEFLVSFYNNEISEKSEIFDDQFSVERPDGSNFTLKIRSTKLEDSAMYFCASSEARGTSGRGVKETQYFGPGTRLLVL.

The CDR3 here is CASTLRQGANTEAFF. The CDR3 DNA reads as TGTGCCAGCACTCTCCGACAGGGGGCAAACACTGAAGCTTTCTTT. V usage is TRBV7-2 and J usage is TRBJ1-1; 10 bases are a match to TRBD1. This CDR3 spans 15 amino acids. The V gene's germline CDR1 is SGHTA and CDR2 FQGNSA. V dropped 7 bases and J dropped 2; count of bases not matched to a gene: 7.

This clone came up once. The genes are TRBV7-6 and TRBJ1-3; 8 nucleotides match TRBD1. The CDR3 is 15 amino acids. The V and J ends lost 5 bases and 3 bases, in that order; junction bases with no gene match: 6. CDR1 and CDR2 from the germline V gene are SGHVS and FNYEAQ. The CDR3 is CASSPQGAYGNTIYF. The DNA of the CDR3 is TGTGCCAGCAGCCCTCAGGGGGCCTATGGAAACACCATATATTTT.

CDR3 protein: CASSQRGQGAGDTQYF. In DNA, the CDR3 is TGTGCCAGCAGCCAACGAGGACAGGGGGCAGGAGATACGCAGTATTTT. This rearrangement joins TRBV16 to TRBJ2-3; 11 bases are shared with TRBD1. The CDR3 extends over 16 amino acids. Losses at the gene ends were 2 bases for V and 5 bases for J; bases not matched to a gene: 6. Germline V CDR1 and CDR2: KGHSY, FQNENV.

V and J are TRBV5-6 and TRBJ2-7; possibly TRBD1 for D (6 bases). Trimming pared 0 bases from V and 12 bases from J, leaving 25 bases between. CDR1 is SGHDT, CDR2 YYEEEE, per germline. CDR3 size: 16 residues. CDR3 protein: CASSLAAGGGLRALYF. CDR3 nucleotide sequence: TGTGCCAGCAGCTTGGCCGCGGGTGGGGGCCTACGGGCTTTGTACTTC. The entire variable domain, with the rest obtained from reference TRBV5-6 and TRBJ2-7, is as follows: DAGVTQSPTHLIKTRGQQVTLRCSPKSGHDTVSWYQQALGQGPQFIFQYYEEEERQRGNFPDRFSGHQFPNYSSELNVNALLLGDSALYLCASSLAAGGGLRALYFGPGTRLTVT.

The V and J genes are TRBV6-6 and TRBJ2-4; maybe TRBD1 (6 bases). The CDR3 is 14 residues long. Per germline, CDR1 MNHNY and CDR2 SVGAGI (reference sequence). V was pared by 0 bases and J by 8 bases, with 11 bases between. CDR3 region: CASSYSTWTDIQYF. The CDR3 bases are TGTGCCAGCAGTTACTCGACTTGGACAGACATTCAGTACTTC.

This chain uses TRBV13 with TRBJ1-1, with 7 bases identical to TRBD1. J gave up 3 bases and V 1 base, and 11 bases lay outside the gene matches. Per the germline V gene, CDR1 is PRHDT and CDR2 is FYEKMQ (reference sequence). This CDR3 is 17 amino acids long. The CDR3 is CASSLDRLTGADTEAFF. The CDR3 DNA reads TGTGCCAGCAGCTTAGATCGCCTCACAGGGGCGGACACTGAAGCTTTCTTT.

V and J are TRBV6-5 and TRBJ2-1, with D possibly TRBD2 on 6 matching bases. The CDR3 extends over 14 amino acids. Trimming stripped 0 bases from V and 10 bases from J, with 13 bases between. Germline CDR1 and CDR2: MNHEY and SVGAGI. The CDR3 DNA is TGTGCCAGCAGTTACTCGAGAGCGGGCAACGAGCAGTTCTTC. Translated, it gives CASSYSRAGNEQFF.

In DNA form, the CDR3 reads TGTGCCAGCAGCCCTCAAATCCCAGCGGGGTTCACCGGGGAGCTGTTTTTT. Protein product: CASSPQIPAGFTGELFF. The chain joins TRBV4-2 to TRBJ2-2; 7 nucleotides line up with TRBD2. This CDR3 region has 17 residues. CDR1 and CDR2 (germline): LGHNA, YNFKEQ. V lost 4 bases to trimming and J lost 4 bases; unmatched junction nucleotides: 12.

Concerning this clone itself: The identical CDR3 is also encoded by other nucleotide sequences in the sample. The V call is TRBV5-1, the J call TRBJ1-1; D unresolved. CDR1 and CDR2 from the germline V gene are SGHRS and YFSETQ. The length of the CDR3 is 13 residues. Between the trimmed V and J ends, which lost 5 bases and 0 bases, there was a span of 8 bases. CDR3 amino acids: CASRGSMNTEAFF. In nucleotides, the CDR3 is TGCGCCAGCAGGGGCAGCATGAACACTGAAGCTTTCTTT.

The chain combines TRBV25-1 with TRBJ2-2, with 9 bases lining up with TRBD1. This CDR3 region has 15 residues. The J segment lost 6 bases and the V segment lost 4 bases, leaving 6 bases of the junction unmatched. Germline loops: CDR1 MGHDK, CDR2 SYGVNS. CDR3 loop: CASSGTGGYAGELFF. The CDR3 nucleotides are TGTGCCAGCAGTGGCACAGGGGGCTATGCCGGGGAGCTGTTTTTT.

The chain is built from TRBV9 and TRBJ2-5, with a possible D match to TRBD1 (6 bases). This CDR3 comprises 14 residues. Germline CDR1 SGDLS, CDR2 YYNGEE. The ends were cut back, 0 bases at V and 4 bases at J, with 10 bases in the middle. The CDR3 is CASSVGAQGETQYF. The CDR3 coding sequence is TGTGCCAGCAGCGTAGGGGCACAGGGAGAGACCCAGTACTTC.

This clone showed up just once. This rearrangement joins TRBV27 to TRBJ2-3, with D perhaps matching TRBD2 (6 bases). With 3 bases removed from V and 8 bases from J, the gap between germline ends came to 12 bases. This CDR3 region has 13 residues. Germline values: CDR1 MNHEY, CDR2 SMNVEV (reference sequence). CDR3 residues: CASSFSLAGTQYF. DNA of the CDR3: TGTGCCAGCAGTTTTTCACTAGCTGGTACGCAGTATTTT.

For the CDR3, the DNA is TGTGCCAGCAGCTTACTAGCGGGGGGGTACAATGAGCAGTTCTTC. Translated: CASSLLAGGYNEQFF. The V and J genes are TRBV7-2 and TRBJ2-1, with TRBD2 identical over 12 bases. Trimming cost V 2 bases and J 4 bases; bases outside gene matches: 0. Germline V gene data show CDR1 as SGHTA and CDR2 as FQGNSA. The CDR3 is made up of 15 amino acids.

V is TRBV13 and J is TRBJ1-1; the D gene is possibly TRBD1 (5 bases). Germline V lookup: CDR1 PRHDT, CDR2 FYEKMQ (reference sequence). This CDR3 comprises 16 residues. Between the trimmed V and J ends, which lost 5 bases and 2 bases, there was a span of 18 bases. The DNA for the CDR3 is TGTGCCAGCAGCCCGGGACCGGGAGGAGGAAACACTGAAGCTTTCTTT. It specifies CASSPGPGGGNTEAFF.

V gene TRBV10-3 combines with J gene TRBJ2-7, with 7 positions matching TRBD1. This CDR3 spans 12 amino acids. V lost 7 bases, J lost 5 bases, and 5 bases stayed unmatched. Germline V lookup: CDR1 ENHRY, CDR2 SYGVKD. The CDR3 spells CAIKIQGNEQYF. DNA for the CDR3: TGTGCCATCAAGATACAGGGGAACGAGCAGTACTTC.

Here the CDR3 reads CSAISANEQFF. As DNA, the CDR3 is TGCAGTGCGATTAGCGCCAATGAGCAGTTCTTC. The rearrangement uses TRBV20-1 and TRBJ2-1, with D possibly matching TRBD2 (5 bases). V was trimmed by 6 bases and J by 6 bases, leaving 9 bases between them. The CDR3 has 11 amino acids. The germline gives CDR1 DFQATT, CDR2 SNEGSKA (reference sequence).

This chain uses TRBV12-2 with TRBJ2-7; the DNA was not compared with TRBD2, the D call given in the table. TRBV12-2 is listed as a pseudogene. There are 19 residues in the CDR3. The CDR3 bases are TGTGCAAGTCGCTTAGCGGTATCCCCTTGGCGGGGGCACTCCTACGAGCAGTACTTC. The encoded protein is CASRLAVSPWRGHSYEQYF.

V is TRBV30 and J is TRBJ1-1; 11 nucleotides line up with TRBD1. The CDR3 length is 14 residues. Germline values: CDR1 GTSNPN, CDR2 SVGIG (reference sequence). With 3 bases clipped from V and 2 bases from J, the junction kept 2 bases outside the gene matches. The CDR3 coding sequence is TGTGCCTGGAGCTGGACAGGGGGCAACACTGAAGCTTTCTTT. Residues: CAWSWTGGNTEAFF.

This chain uses TRBV2 with TRBJ2-1; unclear D gene. The CDR3 is 14 residues long. V shed 8 bases and J shed 1 base, with 12 bases lying between them. The germline V gene has CDR1 SNHLY and CDR2 FYNNEI. The CDR3 DNA reads TGTGCCAGCGCGGTTGGATGGTCCTACAATGAGCAGTTCTTC. It specifies CASAVGWSYNEQFF. The entire variable domain, with the rest obtained from reference TRBV2 and TRBJ2-1, is as follows: EPEVTQTPSHQVTQMGQEVILRCVPISNHLYFYWYRQILGQKVEFLVSFYNNEISEKSEIFDDQFSVERPDGSNFTLKIRSTKLEDSAMYFCASAVGWSYNEQFFGPGTRLTVL.

The chain is built from TRBV9 and TRBJ2-5, with 8 positions matching TRBD2. This CDR3 has 13 amino acids. Germline CDR1 is SGDLS and CDR2 is YYNGEE. After removal of 2 bases from V and 4 bases from J, the junction contained 1 base not matched to a gene. In DNA form, the CDR3 reads TGTGCCAGCAGCGTCGGGGGGGGAGAGACCCAGTACTTC. Protein: CASSVGGGETQYF.

The rearrangement links TRBV14 to TRBJ1-2; D possibly corresponds to TRBD1 (6 bases). Trimming took off 1 base at V and 7 bases at J, with 22 bases between the two ends. CDR1 SGHDN and CDR2 FVKESK come from the germline V gene. CDR3 length equals 17 residues. This chain's CDR3 is CASSQAGFVSGVSGYTF. The CDR3 region has the DNA TGTGCCAGCAGCCAAGCCGGATTCGTCTCAGGGGTTAGTGGCTACACCTTC.

V usage is TRBV6-1 and J usage is TRBJ2-2; tentative D call: TRBD1 (6 bases). This CDR3 is 18 amino acids long. V was cut by 1 base and J by 2 bases, with 17 bases left in between. Germline V gives CDR1 MNHNS, CDR2 SASEGT. DNA of the CDR3: TGTGCCAGCAGTGAAGGAATTGAACAGGGTAGAAACACCGGGGAGCTGTTTTTT. It translates to CASSEGIEQGRNTGELFF.

The gene calls are TRBV29-1 and TRBJ1-2; 10 bases align to TRBD1. Germline CDR1 reads SQVTM; CDR2 reads ANQGSEA. Trimming removed 8 bases from V and 4 bases from J; junction bases left unmatched: 4. This CDR3 has 12 residues. As DNA, the CDR3 is TGCAGCCCGTGGGACAGGGGCTATGGCTACACCTTC. It translates to CSPWDRGYGYTF.